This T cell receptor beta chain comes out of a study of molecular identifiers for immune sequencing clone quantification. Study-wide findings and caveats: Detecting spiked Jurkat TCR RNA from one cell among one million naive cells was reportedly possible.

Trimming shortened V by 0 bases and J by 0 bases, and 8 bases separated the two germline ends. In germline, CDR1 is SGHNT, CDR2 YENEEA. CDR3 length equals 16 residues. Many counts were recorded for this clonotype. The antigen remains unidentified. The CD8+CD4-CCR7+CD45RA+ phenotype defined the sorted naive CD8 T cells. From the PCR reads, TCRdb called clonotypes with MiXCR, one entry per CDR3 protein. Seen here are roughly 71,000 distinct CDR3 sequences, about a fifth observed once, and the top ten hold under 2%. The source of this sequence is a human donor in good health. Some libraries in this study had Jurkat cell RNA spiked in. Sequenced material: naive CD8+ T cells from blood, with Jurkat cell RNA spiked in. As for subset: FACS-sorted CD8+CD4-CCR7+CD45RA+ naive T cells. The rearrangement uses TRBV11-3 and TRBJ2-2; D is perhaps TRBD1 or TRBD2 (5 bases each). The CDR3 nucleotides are TGTGCCAGCAGCTTAGATGGGGGAACGAACACCGGGGAGCTGTTTTTT. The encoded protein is CASSLDGGTNTGELFF.